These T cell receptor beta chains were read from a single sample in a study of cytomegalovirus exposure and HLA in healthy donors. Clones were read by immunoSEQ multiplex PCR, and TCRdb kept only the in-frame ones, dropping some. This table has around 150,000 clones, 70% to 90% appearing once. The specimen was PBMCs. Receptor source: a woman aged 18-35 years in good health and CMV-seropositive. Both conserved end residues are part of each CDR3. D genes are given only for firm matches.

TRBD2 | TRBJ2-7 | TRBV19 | TGTGCCAGTAGTAGACTAGCCTCCTACGAGCAGTACTTC | CASSRLASYEQYF
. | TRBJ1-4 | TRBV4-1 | TGCGCCAGCAGCCCGCCGTCAGGGTGGGTAACTAATGAAAAACTGTTTTTT | CASSPPSGWVTNEKLFF
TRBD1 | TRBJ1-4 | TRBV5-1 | TGCGCCAGCAGCCAAGGGACAGGGGTCGAAAAACTGTTTTTT | CASSQGTGVEKLFF
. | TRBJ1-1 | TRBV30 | TGTGCCTCCCGGGGACTGAAAATGAACACTGAAGCTTTCTTT | CASRGLKMNTEAFF
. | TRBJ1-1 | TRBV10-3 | TGTGCCATCAGTGTAGGGGCCGACACTGAAGCTTTCTTT | CAISVGADTEAFF
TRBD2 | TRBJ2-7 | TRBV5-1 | TGCGCCAGCAGCCCCACTAGCGGGCGTTCCTACGAGCAGTACTTC | CASSPTSGRSYEQYF
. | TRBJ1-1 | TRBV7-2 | TGTGCCAGCAGCTTATCGTACACTGAAGCTTTCTTT | CASSLSYTEAFF
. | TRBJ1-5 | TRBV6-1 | TGTGCCAGCAGTGAGTCCCACAGGAGGGGTCAGCCCCAGCATTTT | CASSESHRRGQPQHF
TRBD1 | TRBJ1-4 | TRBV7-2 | TGTGCCAGCAGCTTAGGGATAACAGGGGGCGGGGAAAAACTGTTTTTT | CASSLGITGGGEKLFF
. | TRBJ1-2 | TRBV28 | TGTGCCAGCAGTGGGGAGTCGGAGTACTATGGCTACACCTTC | CASSGESEYYGYTF